One sample yielded the 32 T cell receptor beta chains listed below, sequenced in a study of blood T cell repertoires in COVID-19. Some clones are missing from TCRdb's copy, which holds only in-frame ones; the method was immunoSEQ multiplex PCR. The profile covers 250,000 to 300,000 clones, with roughly 88% appearing a single time and around 0.8% taken by the ten largest. Sample: peripheral blood. The receptors were sampled from a woman in her twenties or thirties with acute or convalescent COVID-19.

V usage is TRBV5-6 and J usage is TRBJ2-3, with 15 bases lining up with TRBD2. V lost 4 bases, J lost 3 bases, and 3 bases stayed unmatched. Germline V lookup: CDR1 SGHDT, CDR2 YYEEEE. CDR3 size: 16 residues. CDR3 sequence reads: CASSTGTSGRTDTQYF. DNA of the CDR3: TGTGCCAGCAGCACCGGGACTAGCGGGAGGACAGATACGCAGTATTTT. Complete variable domain (other parts from reference TRBV5-6 and TRBJ2-3): DAGVTQSPTHLIKTRGQQVTLRCSPKSGHDTVSWYQQALGQGPQFIFQYYEEEERQRGNFPDRFSGHQFPNYSSELNVNALLLGDSALYLCASSTGTSGRTDTQYFGPGTRLTVL.

This sequence joins TRBV4-1 and TRBJ2-1; perhaps TRBD1 as D (6 bases). Trimming stripped 4 bases from V and 5 bases from J, with 12 bases between. Germline V gene sequence: CDR1 MGHRA, CDR2 YSYEKL. The CDR3 contains 14 residues. The CDR3 is CASSRQDSNNEQFF. DNA for the CDR3: TGCGCCAGCAGCCGGCAGGACAGTAACAATGAGCAGTTCTTC.

The chain has TRBV6-2 or TRBV6-3 and TRBJ2-2; unclear D gene. Deletions cut 0 bases from V and 5 bases from J, with 7 bases between. Looked up from germline, CDR1 is MNHEY and CDR2 is SVGEGT. The CDR3 length is 14 residues. The CDR3 sequence: CASSYSFLTGELFF. The CDR3 nucleotides read TGTGCCAGCAGTTACTCGTTTCTGACCGGGGAGCTGTTTTTT.

The V and J genes are TRBV27 and TRBJ2-7; D is possibly TRBD1 (6 bases). V was trimmed by 6 bases and J by 4 bases, leaving 19 bases between them. The CDR3 has 15 amino acids. Germline V gene data show CDR1 as MNHEY and CDR2 as SMNVEV (reference sequence). The CDR3 region is CASSPLGQGSYEQYF. In DNA form, the CDR3 reads TGTGCCAGCAGCCCGCTGGGGCAGGGGTCTTACGAGCAGTACTTC.

J is TRBJ2-3 and V is TRBV29-1, with D unclear. In germline, CDR1 is SQVTM, CDR2 ANQGSEA. V gave up 6 bases and J gave up 6 bases, with 10 bases separating them. The CDR3 length is 11 residues. The CDR3 bases are TGCAGCGTGGCGGAAGTGGATACGCAGTATTTT. This gives the protein CSVAEVDTQYF.

CDR3 region: CASSLSSQGDSPLHF. The CDR3 DNA reads as TGTGCCAGCAGCTTATCTTCGCAGGGGGATTCACCCCTCCACTTT. The chain carries TRBV11-3 and TRBJ1-6; 7 bases agree with TRBD1. V was pared by 2 bases and J by 8 bases, with 6 bases of the junction left unmatched. Germline loops: CDR1 SGHNT, CDR2 YENEEA. The CDR3 is 15 amino acids.

The chain joins TRBV4-1 to TRBJ2-7; 8 nucleotides line up with TRBD2. Germline CDR1 reads MGHRA; CDR2 reads YSYEKL. The CDR3 runs to 17 residues. The V and J ends lost 0 bases and 0 bases, in that order; junction bases with no gene match: 7. The CDR3 loop is CASSQDPGSGTSYEQYF. In DNA, the CDR3 is TGCGCCAGCAGCCAAGATCCCGGTAGCGGGACCTCCTACGAGCAGTACTTC.

The V gene is TRBV19, the J gene TRBJ1-4, with D possibly TRBD1 on 5 matching bases. Germline assignment: CDR1 LNHDA and CDR2 SQIVND (reference sequence). V lost 1 base and J 7 bases, leaving 13 bases between the germline ends. This CDR3 is 15 amino acids long. The CDR3 DNA sequence: TGTGCCAGTAGTATAGTCTCAGGGTCCGGTGAAAAACTGTTTTTT. It is translated as CASSIVSGSGEKLFF.

This chain uses TRBV4-3 with TRBJ1-1, with a tentative D call TRBD1 (6 bases). V gave up 2 bases and J gave up 4 bases, with 17 bases separating them. The V gene's germline CDR1 is LGHNA and CDR2 YSLEER. The length of the CDR3 is 16 residues. CDR3 in amino acids: CASSQSKGGGATEAFF. Here the CDR3 DNA reads TGCGCCAGCAGCCAATCAAAGGGCGGGGGGGCCACTGAAGCTTTCTTT.

V and J are TRBV7-2 and TRBJ2-5; 12 bases agree with TRBD2. V was pared by 3 bases and J by 6 bases, with 11 bases of the junction left unmatched. Germline V gives CDR1 SGHTA, CDR2 FQGNSA. The CDR3 is 17 residues long. CDR3 in amino acids: CASSFELAGGLSQTQYF. CDR3 DNA sequence: TGTGCCAGCAGCTTTGAACTAGCGGGGGGTCTCAGTCAGACCCAGTACTTC.

The gene calls are TRBV6-6 and TRBJ2-7; 9 nucleotides line up with TRBD1. J gave up 7 bases and V 0 bases, and 4 bases lay outside the gene matches. The CDR3 has 14 residues. Germline CDR1 and CDR2: MNHNY and SVGAGI (reference sequence). CDR3 in amino acids: CASSYSDRGNEQYF. The CDR3, as DNA: TGTGCCAGCAGTTACTCTGACAGGGGGAATGAGCAGTACTTC.

This CDR3 reads CASTALPGGAKNIQYF. The DNA of the CDR3 is TGTGCCAGCACCGCCCTCCCGGGTGGGGCCAAAAACATTCAGTACTTC. The V and J genes are TRBV21-1 and TRBJ2-4; the table's D call of TRBD2 was not tested on the DNA. TRBV21-1 is an annotated pseudogene. The CDR3 sequence is 16 residues long.

In its sample, this clone was seen once. The chain has TRBV30 and TRBJ2-7; 12 positions agree with TRBD2. The CDR3 contains 15 residues. The J segment lost 7 bases and the V segment lost 2 bases, leaving 9 bases of the junction unmatched. The germline gives CDR1 GTSNPN, CDR2 SVGIG (reference sequence). This CDR3 reads CAWSHGLAGLGEQYF. CDR3 sequence (DNA): TGTGCCTGGAGTCATGGACTAGCGGGACTAGGTGAGCAGTACTTC.

V usage is TRBV7-2 and J usage is TRBJ2-1; D may be TRBD2 (6 bases). The germline CDR1 and CDR2 sequences are SGHTA and FQGNSA. V was pared by 1 base and J by 6 bases, with 10 bases between. This CDR3 contains 14 residues. CDR3 nucleotide sequence: TGTGCCAGCAGCTTAGGTAGCGGAGTCAATGAGCAGTTCTTC. It specifies CASSLGSGVNEQFF.

A single count supports this clone. V usage is TRBV15 and J usage is TRBJ2-7; 11 bases align to TRBD2. Losses at the gene ends were 0 bases for V and 3 bases for J; bases not matched to a gene: 1. Per germline, CDR1 LNHNV and CDR2 YYDKDF (reference sequence). This CDR3 has 15 amino acids. The CDR3 protein is CATSRDTSGSYEQYF. Here the CDR3 DNA reads TGTGCCACCAGCAGAGATACTAGCGGGAGCTACGAGCAGTACTTC.

The V call is TRBV11-2, the J call TRBJ1-5; D possibly corresponds to TRBD1 (5 bases). V was trimmed by 4 bases and J by 6 bases, leaving 10 bases between them. Germline V lookup: CDR1 SGHAT, CDR2 FQNNGV. This CDR3 region has 13 residues. CDR3 nucleotide sequence: TGTGCCAGCAGCTCGGGACTGGGTCAGCCCCAGCATTTT. Translated: CASSSGLGQPQHF.

The chain employs TRBV18 and TRBJ2-3; 14 nucleotides match TRBD2. Unmatched junction bases numbered 7, after V lost 1 base and J lost 4 bases. CDR3 length equals 18 residues. CDR1 is KGHSH and CDR2 is LQKENI in the germline V gene. DNA for the CDR3: TGTGCCAGCTCACCACGGTCGGGACTAGCGGGAGCATCAGATACGCAGTATTTT. Amino acid sequence: CASSPRSGLAGASDTQYF.

The V and J genes are TRBV19 and TRBJ2-3; tentative D call: TRBD2 (6 bases). Germline loops: CDR1 LNHDA, CDR2 SQIVND (reference sequence). Trimming took 1 base from V and 3 from J, leaving 11 bases between them. There are 15 residues in the CDR3. The DNA of the CDR3 is TGTGCCAGTAGTATAGCGGGAGCTAGTACAGATACGCAGTATTTT. Translated: CASSIAGASTDTQYF.

The rearrangement links TRBV14 to TRBJ2-5; tentatively, D is TRBD2 (5 bases). Trimming took off 4 bases at V and 4 bases at J, with 10 bases between the two ends. CDR3 length: 13 residues. The germline V gene encodes CDR1 SGHDN and CDR2 FVKESK. The CDR3 loop reads CASSPRGPETQYF. In DNA form, the CDR3 reads TGTGCCAGCAGCCCCCGGGGTCCAGAGACCCAGTACTTC. Combining the CDR3 with reference TRBV14 and TRBJ2-5 gives the whole variable domain EAGVTQFPSHSVIEKGQTVTLRCDPISGHDNLYWYRRVMGKEIKFLLHFVKESKQDESGMPNNRFLAERTGGTYSTLKVQPAELEDSGVYFCASSPRGPETQYFGPGTRLLVL.

The CDR3 region is CSAIITDTQYF. The DNA of the CDR3 is TGCAGTGCTATCATCACAGATACGCAGTATTTT. The chain recombines TRBV20-1 with TRBJ2-3; D remains ambiguous. Per the germline V gene, CDR1 is DFQATT and CDR2 is SNEGSKA (reference sequence). The germline V and J ends were trimmed by 4 bases and 2 bases, with 4 bases remaining between them. CDR3 length equals 11 residues.

CDR3 DNA: TGTGCCAGCAGCCCCCGGACAGGGGGTAATGAAAAACTGTTTTTT. It is translated as CASSPRTGGNEKLFF. The chain couples TRBV14 to TRBJ1-4, with 10 bases identical to TRBD1. This CDR3 region has 15 residues. In germline, CDR1 is SGHDN, CDR2 FVKESK. The V gene end was trimmed by 4 bases and the J gene end by 4 bases; junction bases not matched to a gene: 3.

This clone showed up just once. The chain is built from TRBV11-2 and TRBJ2-7; the D is unclear. Germline CDR1 SGHAT, CDR2 FQNNGV. There are 11 residues in the CDR3. The V end lost 5 bases, the J end lost 2 bases, and 4 bases lay between the germline ends. This chain's CDR3 is CASSVTYEQYF. CDR3 DNA sequence: TGTGCCAGCAGCGTAACCTACGAGCAGTACTTC.

The gene calls are TRBV6-1 and TRBJ2-6, with TRBD1 matching 8 bases. This CDR3 has 17 residues. Germline V CDR1 and CDR2: MNHNS, SASEGT. Trimming at V came to 3 bases and at J to 0 bases, leaving 4 bases not matched to a gene. This CDR3 is CASSDRGLPSGANVLTF. For the CDR3, the DNA is TGTGCCAGCAGTGACAGGGGGCTTCCCTCTGGGGCCAACGTCCTGACTTTC.

This clone showed up just once. J is TRBJ2-2 and V is TRBV4-2, with D perhaps matching TRBD2 (5 bases). The CDR3 is 14 residues long. Between the trimmed V and J ends, which lost 1 base and 3 bases, there was a span of 6 bases. Germline CDR1 reads LGHNA; CDR2 reads YNFKEQ. Here the CDR3 reads CASSQGGYTGELFF. As DNA, the CDR3 is TGTGCCAGCAGCCAAGGCGGGTACACCGGGGAGCTGTTTTTT.

The chain carries TRBV19 and TRBJ2-5, with 9 bases fitting TRBD1. Germline trimming cut 6 bases from V and 7 bases from J; bases unmatched to any gene: 18. This CDR3 is 17 amino acids long. CDR1 LNHDA and CDR2 SQIVND come from the germline V gene (reference sequence). The DNA for the CDR3 is TGTGCCAGTAGGGCCCTAGAGACCGGGACAGGGTTGGGGACCCAGTACTTC. Residues: CASRALETGTGLGTQYF.

V and J are TRBV10-3 and TRBJ2-3; 10 bases fit TRBD1. This CDR3 contains 12 residues. Unmatched junction bases numbered 2, after V lost 10 bases and J lost 4 bases. In germline, CDR1 is ENHRY, CDR2 SYGVKD. The CDR3 nucleotides are TGTGCCACCGGACAGGGGGCAGATACGCAGTATTTT. Protein sequence: CATGQGADTQYF.

This clone was counted a single time. The chain joins TRBV7-2 to TRBJ2-7; TRBD1 is a possible D gene (6 bases). The V gene lost 5 bases and the J gene lost 0 bases, with 11 bases spanning the gap. Germline-derived CDR1 and CDR2 are SGHTA and FQGNSA. This CDR3 comprises 14 residues. CDR3 protein: CASSARQVSYEQYF. Written as DNA, the CDR3 is TGTGCCAGCAGCGCCCGACAGGTCTCCTACGAGCAGTACTTC. The complete variable domain, with remaining parts taken from reference TRBV7-2 and TRBJ2-7, reads GAGVSQSPSNKVTEKGKDVELRCDPISGHTALYWYRQSLGQGLEFLIYFQGNSAPDKSGLPSDRFSAERTGGSVSTLTIQRTQQEDSAVYLCASSARQVSYEQYFGPGTRLTVT.

The rearrangement uses TRBV14 and TRBJ2-1, with 10 bases matching TRBD1. The CDR3 loop spans 17 amino acids. The V gene end was trimmed by 5 bases and the J gene end by 3 bases; junction bases not matched to a gene: 10. Germline CDR1 SGHDN, CDR2 FVKESK. CDR3 bases: TGTGCCAGCAGCAACCGGGACAGGGGAAGGTTCTACAATGAGCAGTTCTTC. This encodes CASSNRDRGRFYNEQFF.

This clone was recorded only once. The chain couples TRBV15 to TRBJ1-1, with 7 positions matching TRBD1. The germline V gene encodes CDR1 LNHNV and CDR2 YYDKDF (reference sequence). There are 16 residues in the CDR3. V was clipped by 0 bases and J by 0 bases; unmatched bases: 4. The CDR3 is CATSREGTALNTEAFF. Written as DNA, the CDR3 is TGTGCCACCAGCAGAGAAGGGACAGCCCTGAACACTGAAGCTTTCTTT.

The V and J genes are TRBV6-5 and TRBJ2-2; the match to TRBD2 covers 7 bases. The CDR3 runs to 15 residues. The junction had 5 bases not matched to a gene; V was cut back by 2 bases and J by 5 bases. CDR1 MNHEY and CDR2 SVGAGI come from the germline V gene. The CDR3 sequence is CASSYGLVGTGELFF. CDR3 DNA: TGTGCCAGCAGTTACGGACTAGTGGGGACCGGGGAGCTGTTTTTT.

Comments on this clone: Other DNA variants within this sample encode the same CDR3. The chain couples TRBV5-1 to TRBJ2-7; TRBD1 agrees at 7 bases. CDR3 length equals 14 residues. Germline CDR1 and CDR2: SGHRS and YFSETQ. V was pared by 4 bases and J by 1 base, with 5 bases of the junction left unmatched. The DNA of the CDR3 is TGCGCCAGCAGCCTCGGGACAGCTTCCTACGAGCAGTACTTC. Amino acids: CASSLGTASYEQYF.

This chain joins TRBV27 and TRBJ2-1, with D tentatively TRBD2 (5 bases). This CDR3 has 14 amino acids. The germline gives CDR1 MNHEY, CDR2 SMNVEV (reference sequence). The ends were cut back, 5 bases at V and 8 bases at J, with 16 bases in the middle. The CDR3 here is CASSRWVAGDEQFF. As DNA, the CDR3 is TGTGCCAGCAGTCGATGGGTGGCGGGCGATGAGCAGTTCTTC.